This T cell receptor beta chain was recorded in a study of molecular identifiers for immune sequencing clone quantification. In this sample, this clonotype turned up many times. The CDR3 is 14 amino acids. V dropped 2 bases and J dropped 2 bases, with 9 bases sitting between them. Germline loops: CDR1 MNHEY, CDR2 SVGEGT. TCRdb fed the PCR reads into MiXCR, producing one record per CDR3 protein. The sample lists about 640,000 distinct CDR3 sequences, around 20% seen once, with under 0.95% in the top ten. Sequencing was carried out using naive CD8+ T cells from blood, with Jurkat cell RNA spiked in. As to subset: FACS-sorted CD8+CD4-CCR7+CD45RA+ naive T cells. The genes are TRBV6-2 or TRBV6-3 and TRBJ2-5; weak D call: TRBD1 (5 bases). The receptor was isolated from a human donor in good health. Some libraries in this study had Jurkat cell RNA spiked in. The CDR3 DNA follows: TGTGCCAGCAGTTACGTGGGGCAGCAAGAGACCCAGTACTTC. Translating it yields CASSYVGQQETQYF.